One T cell receptor (beta chain) is described in this entry. What it binds is unknown. Trimming removed 4 bases from V and 3 bases from J, with 16 bases in between. Germline CDR1 is SNHLY and CDR2 is FYNNEI. The CDR3 has 15 amino acids. This sample stems from a study of cytomegalovirus exposure and HLA in healthy donors. The study, taken as a whole, reports: Cytomegalovirus status, reportedly, was diagnosed with high specificity and sensitivity by the classifier.

Both 60 Vbeta primers and 13 Jbeta primers went into the PCR. Assay: immunoSEQ multiplex PCR; the TCRdb copy retains only in-frame clones and omits some. The sample has about 120,000 clones; approximately 82% are singletons. Sequenced material: PBMCs. The clonotype comes from a young man in good health and CMV-seropositive. The chain carries TRBV2 and TRBJ2-7; no clear D gene. CDR3 nucleotides: TGTGCCAGCAGTGCCTCTGCAGGTGTCTTCTACGAGCAGTACTTC. Protein sequence: CASSASAGVFYEQYF.